The present T cell receptor beta chain was sequenced within a study of shared clonotypes between healthy human individuals. Study information: CD8 memory received one plate per donor, CD8 naive two, CD4 memory three and CD4 naive three. Study conclusions and caveats: Rarefaction indicated that sorted-subset sequencing remained incomplete although depth was large.

The naive CD8 fraction comprised CD45RO-negative cells positively selected for CCR7 and excluded terminally differentiated effector memory CD45RA+ cells. A deep-level run was used for the assay. Sorted-subset replicate PCR reactions contained around 220 ng DNA, corresponding to about 30,000 T cell genomes. The data were produced by immunoSEQ multiplex PCR, yet TCRdb's version contains in-frame clones alone and is incomplete. The sample has about 590,000 clones; 95% to 96% are singletons. Regarding this clone: Its cognate antigen is unknown. The sample contains more than one DNA sequence encoding this CDR3.

The ends were cut back, 1 base at V and 4 bases at J, with 10 bases in the middle. The CDR3 is 15 residues long. The V gene's germline CDR1 is LNHDA and CDR2 SQIVND (reference sequence). The sequence derives from a woman in her 30s in good health. Input material: naive CD8+ T cells sorted from blood. The V call is TRBV19, the J call TRBJ2-2, with a possible D match to TRBD2 (6 bases). CDR3 sequence: CASSIVPGGTGELFF. CDR3 DNA: TGTGCCAGTAGTATAGTTCCCGGGGGCACCGGGGAGCTGTTTTTT.